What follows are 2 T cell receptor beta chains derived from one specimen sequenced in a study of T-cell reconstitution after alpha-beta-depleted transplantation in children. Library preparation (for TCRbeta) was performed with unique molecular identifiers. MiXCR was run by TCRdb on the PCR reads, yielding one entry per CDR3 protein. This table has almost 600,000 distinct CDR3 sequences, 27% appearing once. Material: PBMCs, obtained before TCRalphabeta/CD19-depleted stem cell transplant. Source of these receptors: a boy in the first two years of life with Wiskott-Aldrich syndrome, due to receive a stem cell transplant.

This chain's CDR3 is CASSFLPPGTGGNEQYF. The CDR3 region has the DNA TGTGCCAGCAGTTTCCTCCCCCCCGGGACAGGGGGGAACGAGCAGTACTTC. The rearrangement uses TRBV27 and TRBJ2-7, with 11 bases matching TRBD1. Germline trimming cut 3 bases from V and 5 bases from J; bases unmatched to any gene: 12. The germline V gene encodes CDR1 MNHEY and CDR2 SMNVEV (reference sequence). The CDR3 is 17 residues long.

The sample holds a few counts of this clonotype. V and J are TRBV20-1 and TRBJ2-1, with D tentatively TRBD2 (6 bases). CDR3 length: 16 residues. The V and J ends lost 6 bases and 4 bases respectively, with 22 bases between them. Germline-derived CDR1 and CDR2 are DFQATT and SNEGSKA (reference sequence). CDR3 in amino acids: CSAPHIRRGKYNEQFF. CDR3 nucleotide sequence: TGCAGTGCACCTCATATAAGGAGGGGTAAATACAATGAGCAGTTCTTC.